Listed below are T cell receptor beta chains from one sample, sequenced in a study of OX40 agonist ivuxolimab in advanced cancers. Produced via immunoSEQ multiplex PCR; TCRdb's table is partial and in-frame only. Seen here are about 80,000 clones, 94% observed once, and the top ten hold about 10%. The sequenced sample was CD4+ or CD8+ T cells sorted from blood, obtained in a trial of the OX40 agonist ivuxolimab. These receptors were taken from an adult with an advanced solid tumor such as melanoma, head and neck, liver or kidney cancer. CDR3s include the opening cysteine and the closing phenylalanine or tryptophan. Fields, in order: clone size, D gene, V gene, J gene, CDR3 protein, CDR3 DNA. A D gene is named only where the DNA matches it firmly. Clone sizes are given selectively: once, few, many, or a class where the clone is expanded.

NA	TRBD2	TRBV28	TRBJ2-3	CASRGGLADTDTQYF	TGTGCCAGCCGGGGCGGACTAGCGGATACAGATACGCAGTATTTT
NA	NA	TRBV15	TRBJ2-7	CATSRGTSLTYEQYF	TGTGCCACCAGCAGGGGCACTAGCCTAACCTACGAGCAGTACTTC
NA	NA	TRBV9	TRBJ2-2	CASSVEGGPYTGELFF	TGTGCCAGCAGCGTAGAGGGAGGCCCATACACCGGGGAGCTGTTTTTT
NA	TRBD2	TRBV2	TRBJ2-3	CASPSGRAGDTQYF	TGTGCCAGCCCTAGCGGGAGGGCTGGGGATACGCAGTATTTT
once	NA	TRBV25-1	TRBJ2-1	CASSWQGDSYNEQFF	TGTGCCAGCAGTTGGCAGGGTGACTCCTACAATGAGCAGTTCTTC
NA	TRBD1	TRBV4-1	TRBJ2-7	CASSQGTGTGAYEQYF	TGCGCCAGCAGCCAAGGGACCGGGACAGGAGCCTACGAGCAGTACTTC
NA	NA	TRBV7-9	TRBJ2-7	CASSYLPGEQYF	TGTGCCAGCAGCTACCTCCCAGGAGAGCAGTACTTC
NA	NA	TRBV7-9	TRBJ2-1	CASSLGVRDYEQFF	TGTGCCAGCAGCTTAGGTGTGAGGGACTATGAGCAGTTCTTC
NA	NA	TRBV29-1	TRBJ2-2	CSVDKGSGAGELFF	TGCAGCGTTGACAAGGGGTCCGGGGCCGGGGAGCTGTTTTTT
NA	TRBD2	TRBV9	TRBJ2-3	CASSVELAGSTDTQYF	TGTGCCAGCAGCGTAGAGCTAGCGGGGAGCACAGATACGCAGTATTTT
NA	NA	TRBV9	TRBJ2-6	CASSVDITGANVLTF	TGTGCCAGCAGCGTAGATATTACTGGGGCCAACGTCCTGACTTTC
few	NA	TRBV7-9	TRBJ2-5	CASSRGPNQETQYF	TGTGCCAGCAGCCGGGGACCCAACCAAGAGACCCAGTACTTC
NA	NA	TRBV2	TRBJ1-3	CASSETIPAAGRRNTIYF	TGTGCCAGCAGTGAAACCATACCGGCGGCAGGGAGGAGAAACACCATATATTTT
NA	TRBD1	TRBV9	TRBJ2-4	CASSVVETGGERGAKNIQYF	TGTGCCAGCAGCGTAGTGGAGACAGGGGGCGAGCGGGGAGCCAAAAACATTCAGTACTTC
NA	NA	TRBV9	TRBJ2-7	CASSGGGSYEQYF	TGTGCCAGCAGCGGAGGGGGCTCCTACGAGCAGTACTTC
few	NA	TRBV27	TRBJ2-3	CASSLAAGTDTQYF	TGTGCCAGCAGTTTAGCTGCAGGGACAGATACGCAGTATTTT
NA	NA	TRBV6-5	TRBJ1-1	CASTSRADPTEAFF	TGTGCCAGCACGTCCCGAGCAGACCCCACTGAAGCTTTCTTT
once	TRBD1	TRBV25-1	TRBJ2-2	CASSESGTADNTGELFF	TGTGCCAGCAGTGAATCCGGGACAGCCGATAACACCGGGGAGCTGTTTTTT
NA	NA	TRBV19	TRBJ2-3	CASSPRQTTDTQYF	TGTGCCAGTAGTCCTCGACAGACCACAGATACGCAGTATTTT
NA	NA	TRBV6-5	TRBJ2-7	CASSYGGSGYEQYF	TGTGCCAGCAGTTACGGCGGGTCAGGCTACGAGCAGTACTTC
NA	NA	TRBV29-1	TRBJ2-7	CSVEEGPYEQYF	TGCAGCGTTGAAGAGGGTCCCTACGAGCAGTACTTC
NA	TRBD2	TRBV10-1	TRBJ2-7	CASSTGGTYEQYF	TGCGCCAGCAGTACGGGAGGCACCTACGAGCAGTACTTC
NA	TRBD1	TRBV30	TRBJ1-2	CAWSPDRGDYGYTF	TGTGCCTGGAGCCCGGACAGGGGCGACTATGGCTACACCTTC
NA	NA	TRBV5-1	TRBJ2-3	CASTLLQLHTDTQYF	TGCGCCAGCACCCTCTTGCAGCTGCATACAGATACGCAGTATTTT
NA	TRBD2	TRBV29-1	TRBJ2-1	CSVDPSGSYEQFF	TGCAGCGTTGACCCTAGCGGGAGTTATGAGCAGTTCTTC
NA	TRBD1	TRBV6-1	TRBJ2-7	CASRTGAYEQYF	TGTGCCAGCAGAACAGGGGCCTACGAGCAGTACTTC
NA	NA	TRBV27	TRBJ1-5	CASSYFSNQPQHF	TGTGCCAGCAGTTATTTTAGCAATCAGCCCCAGCATTTT
NA	NA	TRBV7-2	TRBJ2-3	CASSSPRDTDTQYF	TGTGCCAGCAGCTCCCCCCGGGACACAGATACGCAGTATTTT